These 29 T cell receptor beta chains were all obtained from the same sample, sequenced in a study of blood T cell repertoires in COVID-19. Here immunoSEQ multiplex PCR was the method, and the copy in TCRdb shows in-frame clones only, minus some. The sample consists of 200,000 to 300,000 clones, around 86% of them appearing once. The sequenced sample consisted of peripheral blood. The receptors were sampled from a man aged 40-49 years who had recovered from COVID-19.

This chain links TRBV5-1 with TRBJ2-7; 11 nucleotides match TRBD1. CDR1 is SGHRS, CDR2 YFSETQ, per germline. The J segment lost 3 bases and the V segment lost 0 bases, leaving 8 bases of the junction unmatched. The CDR3 is 17 residues long. The CDR3 protein is CASSLGVRDRGVYEQYF. The CDR3 DNA reads as TGCGCCAGCAGCTTGGGTGTACGGGACAGGGGGGTCTACGAGCAGTACTTC.

V gene TRBV25-1 combines with J gene TRBJ2-7; 9 positions agree with TRBD1. Germline trimming cut 3 bases from V and 5 bases from J; bases unmatched to any gene: 5. This CDR3 region has 14 residues. Germline V gene data show CDR1 as MGHDK and CDR2 as SYGVNS. The CDR3 DNA is TGTGCCAGCAGTGATCCGGACAGGGGCCACGAGCAGTACTTC. This translates into CASSDPDRGHEQYF.

The V and J genes are TRBV10-3 and TRBJ1-2; D is perhaps TRBD1 (6 bases). Trimming removed 0 bases from V and 7 bases from J, with 9 bases in between. This CDR3 contains 13 residues. Germline V gives CDR1 ENHRY, CDR2 SYGVKD. CDR3 region: CAISESGAGGYTF. The DNA for the CDR3 is TGTGCCATCAGTGAGTCGGGGGCTGGTGGCTACACCTTC.

This rearrangement joins TRBV19 to TRBJ1-5; no firm D call. V was clipped by 2 bases and J by 2 bases, with 10 bases between them. There are 15 residues in the CDR3. Germline V gives CDR1 LNHDA, CDR2 SQIVND (reference sequence). CDR3 DNA sequence: TGTGCCAGTAGTATAAGAGTAGCGGGCAATCAGCCCCAGCATTTT. This translates into CASSIRVAGNQPQHF.

The DNA of the CDR3 is TGTGCCAGCAGCTTCAGGCTGGGCCGGGGGGCCGGGGGTGAGCAGTTCTTC. Protein: CASSFRLGRGAGGEQFF. This sequence joins TRBV5-4 and TRBJ2-1; D is possibly TRBD2 (7 bases). Germline CDR1 reads SGHNT; CDR2 reads YYREEE (reference sequence). Trimming cost V 2 bases and J 9 bases, with 24 bases left between them. The CDR3 length is 17 residues. Full variable domain (outside the CDR3, taken from reference TRBV5-4 and TRBJ2-1): ETGVTQSPTHLIKTRGQQVTLRCSSQSGHNTVSWYQQALGQGPQFIFQYYREEENGRGNFPPRFSGLQFPNYSSELNVNALELDDSALYLCASSFRLGRGAGGEQFFGPGTRLTVL.

This clone has more than one count but fewer than ten. The CDR3 nucleotides are TGCGCCAGCAGGGGGAGGGCGGATGGCTACACCTTC. It is translated as CASRGRADGYTF. The chain is built from TRBV10-2 and TRBJ1-2; D gene unclear. This CDR3 comprises 12 residues. Germline V lookup: CDR1 WSHSY, CDR2 SAAADI. The ends were cut back, 6 bases at V and 6 bases at J, with 11 bases in the middle.

This clone was picked up a small number of times. This sequence joins TRBV30 and TRBJ1-5, with D hard to call. The CDR3 loop spans 14 amino acids. Germline V CDR1 and CDR2: GTSNPN, SVGIG (reference sequence). V dropped 3 bases and J dropped 0 bases, with 9 bases sitting between them. This chain's CDR3 is CAWRAGSSNQPQHF. DNA of the CDR3: TGTGCCTGGAGGGCGGGGAGTAGCAATCAGCCCCAGCATTTT.

The chain joins TRBV30 to TRBJ2-7; 9 bases fit TRBD1. The CDR3 consists of 14 residues. V gave up 5 bases and J gave up 2 bases; unmatched junction bases: 7. Germline lookup yields CDR1 GTSNPN and CDR2 SVGIG (reference sequence). Here the CDR3 DNA reads TGTGCCTGGCGGACGGGACAGGGAGCCTACGAGCAGTACTTC. It yields the protein CAWRTGQGAYEQYF.

The rearrangement joins TRBV4-2 to TRBJ2-3; 16 bases align to TRBD2. Germline V gene data show CDR1 as LGHNA and CDR2 as YNFKEQ. The CDR3 loop spans 19 amino acids. V was clipped by 0 bases and J by 2 bases; unmatched bases: 5. The DNA of the CDR3 is TGTGCCAGCAGCCAAGATCCCGGGACTAGCGGGAGGGCCACAGATACGCAGTATTTT. Protein sequence: CASSQDPGTSGRATDTQYF.

The chain uses TRBV4-3 and TRBJ2-5; 12 bases agree with TRBD2. Trimming removed 2 bases from V and 2 bases from J; junction bases left unmatched: 3. Germline V gene data show CDR1 as LGHNA and CDR2 as YSLEER. The CDR3 extends over 16 amino acids. CDR3 DNA: TGCGCCAGCAGCCAACTAGCGGGGGGGCTACAAGAGACCCAGTACTTC. It specifies CASSQLAGGLQETQYF.

The chain combines TRBV6-5 with TRBJ2-1; 12 nucleotides align to TRBD2. After removal of 4 bases from V and 9 bases from J, the junction contained 7 bases not matched to a gene. Germline-derived CDR1 and CDR2 are MNHEY and SVGAGI. The CDR3 consists of 15 residues. The CDR3 DNA reads TGTGCCAGCAGTTTGACTAGCGGGAGTGACGGTGAGCAGTTCTTC. Translating it yields CASSLTSGSDGEQFF.

This chain uses TRBV11-2 with TRBJ1-5, with D unclear. Germline CDR1 is SGHAT and CDR2 is FQNNGV. V was clipped by 0 bases and J by 4 bases, with 4 bases between them. This CDR3 comprises 13 residues. The CDR3 bases are TGTGCCAGCAGCTTAGACCGGAATCAGCCCCAGCATTTT. Translated: CASSLDRNQPQHF.

The rearrangement joins TRBV10-1 to TRBJ2-7, with TRBD1 as a possible D gene (6 bases). V was shortened by 5 bases and J by 5 bases, with 16 bases between the two germline ends. This CDR3 has 14 amino acids. CDR1 WNHNN and CDR2 SYGVQD come from the germline V gene (reference sequence). CDR3 in DNA: TGCGCCAGCAGTTTGCAGGGACATCCGAACGAGCAGTACTTC. Translation gives CASSLQGHPNEQYF.

The J gene is TRBJ2-1, the V gene TRBV6-6; TRBD1 is a possible D gene (5 bases). Trimming took off 6 bases at V and 10 bases at J, with 19 bases between the two ends. Germline CDR1 reads MNHNY; CDR2 reads SVGAGI (reference sequence). The CDR3 is 14 residues long. The CDR3 DNA reads as TGTGCCAGCAGAGTGGCAGGGTCAGCCCAGGAGCAGTTCTTC. Its translation is CASRVAGSAQEQFF.

The gene calls are TRBV7-6 and TRBJ1-1; 9 positions agree with TRBD1. The germline CDR1 and CDR2 sequences are SGHVS and FNYEAQ. The CDR3 length is 15 residues. V gave up 3 bases and J gave up 2 bases; unmatched junction bases: 4. The CDR3 protein is CASSFSTGGNTEAFF. The CDR3 region has the DNA TGTGCCAGCAGCTTTTCGACAGGGGGTAACACTGAAGCTTTCTTT.

The rearrangement joins TRBV5-6 to TRBJ1-6; D call uncertain. This CDR3 is 14 amino acids long. With 2 bases removed from V and 7 bases from J, the gap between germline ends came to 10 bases. Looked up from germline, CDR1 is SGHDT and CDR2 is YYEEEE. The CDR3 spells CASSFPTVNSPLHF. The CDR3 DNA is TGTGCCAGCAGCTTCCCTACCGTAAATTCACCCCTCCACTTT.

The rearrangement joins TRBV19 to TRBJ1-1, with 8 bases lining up with TRBD1. The CDR3 length is 14 residues. Germline CDR1 LNHDA, CDR2 SQIVND (reference sequence). The junction had 12 bases not matched to a gene; V was cut back by 4 bases and J by 11 bases. This CDR3 is CASSTTLRQGMAFF. CDR3 DNA: TGTGCCAGTAGTACTACACTCCGACAGGGGATGGCTTTCTTT.

V gene TRBV25-1 combines with J gene TRBJ2-3, with a possible D match to TRBD2 (6 bases). Trimming removed 5 bases from V and 4 bases from J, with 16 bases in between. This CDR3 is 15 amino acids long. Germline CDR1 is MGHDK and CDR2 is SYGVNS. The CDR3 DNA reads TGTGCCAGCAGTTCCGTCCGGAGGGCCCCAGATACGCAGTATTTT. This gives the protein CASSSVRRAPDTQYF.

The chain couples TRBV3-1 (or the pseudogene TRBV3-2) to TRBJ2-3, with 8 nucleotides matching TRBD2. The CDR3 spans 18 residues. Germline V lookup: CDR1 LGHDT, CDR2 YNNKEL (reference sequence). After removal of 2 bases from V and 10 bases from J, the junction contained 20 bases not matched to a gene. CDR3 sequence reads: CASSQSLLAVPPQGAQYF. DNA for the CDR3: TGTGCCAGCAGCCAATCCCTACTAGCGGTGCCCCCACAGGGTGCGCAGTATTTT.

The chain carries TRBV18 and TRBJ2-3; maybe TRBD2 (6 bases). Germline lookup yields CDR1 KGHSH and CDR2 LQKENI. The CDR3 has 16 residues. Trimming left V 2 bases short and J 5 bases short, with 17 bases between. In DNA, the CDR3 is TGTGCCAGCTCACCAAACACGGGGAGGACCCTAGATACGCAGTATTTT. Translation gives CASSPNTGRTLDTQYF.

V gene TRBV19 combines with J gene TRBJ2-7; possible D gene TRBD2, 6 bases. Germline-derived CDR1 and CDR2 are LNHDA and SQIVND (reference sequence). V shed 3 bases and J shed 3 bases, with 12 bases lying between them. CDR3 length: 14 residues. CDR3 sequence (DNA): TGTGCCAGTAGTATGTATCGGGGGTACTACGAGCAGTACTTC. This encodes CASSMYRGYYEQYF. The full variable domain, its missing parts supplied by reference TRBV19 and TRBJ2-7, is DGGITQSPKYLFRKEGQNVTLSCEQNLNHDAMYWYRQDPGQGLRLIYYSQIVNDFQKGDIAEGYSVSREKKESFPLTVTSAQKNPTAFYLCASSMYRGYYEQYFGPGTRLTVT.

The rearrangement uses TRBV12-3 or TRBV12-4 and TRBJ1-1; no reliable D call. V lost 1 base to trimming and J lost 4 bases, with 4 bases between them. The CDR3 has 12 amino acids. The CDR3 sequence: CASSLGSTEAFF. For the CDR3, the DNA is TGTGCCAGCAGTTTAGGTAGCACTGAAGCTTTCTTT.

The gene calls are TRBV6-5 and TRBJ2-2; no definite D call. There are 13 residues in the CDR3. Germline CDR1 MNHEY, CDR2 SVGAGI. V was shortened by 2 bases and J by 7 bases, with 8 bases between the two germline ends. The CDR3 DNA reads as TGTGCCAGCAGTTACCCCTCGGGCGGGGAGCTGTTTTTT. As protein: CASSYPSGGELFF.

The CDR3 is CAISGGNQPQHF. The CDR3 DNA follows: TGTGCCATCTCAGGGGGAAATCAGCCCCAGCATTTT. V usage is TRBV10-3 and J usage is TRBJ1-5, with TRBD1 identical over 7 bases. The V gene end was trimmed by 8 bases and the J gene end by 4 bases; junction bases not matched to a gene: 2. From germline, CDR1 is ENHRY and CDR2 SYGVKD. The CDR3 contains 12 residues.

The chain links TRBV6-5 to TRBJ1-1, with a possible D match to TRBD1 (6 bases). This CDR3 spans 14 amino acids. Trimming shortened V by 6 bases and J by 2 bases, and 13 bases separated the two germline ends. CDR1 MNHEY and CDR2 SVGAGI come from the germline V gene. CDR3 amino acids: CASSRDTHNTEAFF. The CDR3 bases are TGTGCCAGCAGCCGGGACACCCATAACACTGAAGCTTTCTTT.

The chain links TRBV25-1 to TRBJ1-2, with a possible D match to TRBD1 (6 bases). Trimming left V 5 bases short and J 6 bases short, with 19 bases between. CDR3 size: 15 residues. Per germline, CDR1 MGHDK and CDR2 SYGVNS. This CDR3 is CASSKRTARRDGYTF. DNA of the CDR3: TGTGCCAGCAGTAAAAGGACAGCCCGGCGGGATGGCTACACCTTC.

The rearrangement uses TRBV6-6 and TRBJ2-2; D remains ambiguous. The CDR3 covers 12 residues. The V gene lost 6 bases and the J gene lost 3 bases, with 5 bases spanning the gap. Germline V gene lookup returns CDR1 MNHNY and CDR2 SVGAGI (reference sequence). The CDR3 loop reads CASSSDTGELFF. The CDR3 nucleotides read TGTGCCAGCAGCTCGGACACCGGGGAGCTGTTTTTT.

The V call is TRBV19, the J call TRBJ1-5; 7 bases line up with TRBD1. From germline, CDR1 is LNHDA and CDR2 SQIVND (reference sequence). The ends lost 3 bases at V and 5 bases at J; junction bases unmatched: 4. The CDR3 has 14 residues. The CDR3 nucleotides are TGTGCCAGTAGTATCAGGGGGATAGATCAGCCCCAGCATTTT. This codes for CASSIRGIDQPQHF.

This clone was detected a few times. V gene TRBV10-3 combines with J gene TRBJ2-1; 9 nucleotides line up with TRBD2. V trimming: 11 bases; J trimming: 2 bases; junction bases outside the gene matches: 4. The CDR3 sequence is 13 residues long. Germline lookup yields CDR1 ENHRY and CDR2 SYGVKD. The CDR3 protein is CASAGGAYNEQFF. The CDR3 bases are TGTGCCTCAGCGGGAGGCGCCTACAATGAGCAGTTCTTC.